The next 32 T cell receptor beta chains were all read from a single sample in a study of CD8 T cells in Susac syndrome. An amount of RNA that ranged from roughly 0.5 to 1 ug was reverse transcribed with random hexamers. TCRdb re-analysed the immunoSEQ multiplex PCR reads in MiXCR, keeping a single row per CDR3 protein. The table records about 190,000 distinct CDR3 sequences, approximately 93% of them present only once. The sample was CD4+ T cells from PBMCs. The receptors stem from a human donor in good health.

The rearrangement links TRBV12-3 or TRBV12-4 to TRBJ1-1, with TRBD1 matching 7 bases. The CDR3 covers 14 residues. After removal of 7 bases from V and 4 bases from J, the junction contained 9 bases not matched to a gene. The CDR3 region has the DNA TGTGCCAGCAATCGACAGGGTCTCGGCACTGAAGCTTTCTTT. Translation: CASNRQGLGTEAFF.

This chain links TRBV7-2 with TRBJ2-1, with TRBD2 as a possible D gene (6 bases). The germline CDR1 and CDR2 sequences are SGHTA and FQGNSA. The CDR3 is 15 amino acids. V lost 5 bases, J lost 3 bases, and 14 bases lay in between. The CDR3 here is CASSLRVGGYNEQFF. The CDR3 bases are TGTGCCAGCAGCCTGAGGGTGGGGGGCTACAATGAGCAGTTCTTC.

In this sample, this clonotype turned up once. The CDR3, as DNA: TGTGCTAGTGTCGGGGTGGGGAACTATGGCTACACCTTC. Translation: CASVGVGNYGYTF. V gene TRBV12-5 combines with J gene TRBJ1-2; D remains unclear. The CDR3 runs 13 residues. Trimming took off 7 bases at V and 2 bases at J, with 11 bases between the two ends. Per the germline V gene, CDR1 is LGHNT and CDR2 is FRNRAP.

The J gene is TRBJ1-5, the V gene TRBV3-1; 7 bases are shared with TRBD1. There are 14 residues in the CDR3. Looked up from germline, CDR1 is LGHDT and CDR2 is YNNKEL (reference sequence). V lost 3 bases to trimming and J lost 7 bases; unmatched junction nucleotides: 6. The CDR3 nucleotides are TGTGCCAGCAGCCAGAGGACAGGAGGACAGCCCCAGCATTTT. The encoded protein is CASSQRTGGQPQHF.

The chain uses TRBV2 and TRBJ2-3; D possibly corresponds to TRBD2 (5 bases). The CDR3 spans 14 residues. From germline, CDR1 is SNHLY and CDR2 FYNNEI. V was trimmed by 3 bases and J by 6 bases, leaving 13 bases between them. Here the CDR3 DNA reads TGTGCCAGCAGTGAGGAGGCTGTGGCGGATACGCAGTATTTT. It specifies CASSEEAVADTQYF.

The count of this clonotype is one. The chain uses TRBV18 and TRBJ1-2; D not resolved. V lost 3 bases to trimming and J lost 4 bases, with 9 bases between them. From germline, CDR1 is KGHSH and CDR2 LQKENI. The CDR3 runs to 13 residues. The CDR3, as DNA: TGTGCCAGCTCACCTCTCGGGATCTATGGCTACACCTTC. Its protein product is CASSPLGIYGYTF. Supplemented by reference TRBV18 and TRBJ1-2, the full variable domain reads NAGVMQNPRHLVRRRGQEARLRCSPMKGHSHVYWYRQLPEEGLKFMVYLQKENIIDESGMPKERFSAEFPKEGPSILRIQQVVRGDSAAYFCASSPLGIYGYTFGSGTRLTVV.

The chain uses TRBV20-1 and TRBJ2-5; TRBD2 agrees at 11 bases. The V gene end was trimmed by 5 bases and the J gene end by 4 bases; junction bases not matched to a gene: 9. The CDR3 contains 15 residues. In germline, CDR1 is DFQATT, CDR2 SNEGSKA (reference sequence). This chain's CDR3 is CSAGLAGGLRETQYF. Here the CDR3 DNA reads TGCAGTGCTGGATTAGCGGGGGGGCTCAGAGAGACCCAGTACTTC.

The V gene is TRBV3-1, the J gene TRBJ2-7; D assignment may be TRBD1 or TRBD2 (6 bases each). This CDR3 is 15 amino acids long. The germline V and J ends were trimmed by 4 bases and 2 bases, with 15 bases remaining between them. Germline CDR1 and CDR2: LGHDT and YNNKEL (reference sequence). DNA for the CDR3: TGTGCCAGCAGCCCCACCTGGGGGGCTCCCTACGAGCAGTACGTC. Protein sequence: CASSPTWGAPYEQYV.

This chain uses TRBV10-3 with TRBJ2-1; D ambiguous. There are 14 residues in the CDR3. The V gene lost 2 bases and the J gene lost 9 bases, with 14 bases spanning the gap. Per the germline V gene, CDR1 is ENHRY and CDR2 is SYGVKD. The CDR3 protein is CAISEGRGPGEQFF. The CDR3 DNA follows: TGTGCCATCAGTGAGGGCCGCGGACCGGGTGAGCAGTTCTTC.

The chain is built from TRBV6-1 and TRBJ2-5; D is possibly TRBD1 or TRBD2 (5 bases each). Germline V gene lookup returns CDR1 MNHNS and CDR2 SASEGT. Trimming cost V 0 bases and J 2 bases, with 13 bases left between them. This CDR3 region has 16 residues. The CDR3 here is CASSEARGFGQETQYF. As DNA, the CDR3 is TGTGCCAGCAGTGAAGCGAGGGGTTTTGGGCAAGAGACCCAGTACTTC.

This clonotype was seen once. The chain is built from TRBV11-2 and TRBJ2-3; D is unresolved. The CDR3 covers 13 residues. Germline loops: CDR1 SGHAT, CDR2 FQNNGV. Trimming stripped 1 base from V and 10 bases from J, with 12 bases between. CDR3 in amino acids: CASSLGGPKAQYF. CDR3 nucleotides: TGTGCCAGCAGCTTAGGGGGTCCGAAGGCGCAGTATTTT.

The chain has TRBV2 and TRBJ1-1; D remains unclear. Germline loops: CDR1 SNHLY, CDR2 FYNNEI. Trimming pared 1 base from V and 10 bases from J, leaving 10 bases between. This CDR3 comprises 12 residues. CDR3 sequence (DNA): TGTGCCAGCAGTGAAGGGGCCCGAAGAGCTTTCTTT. The encoded protein is CASSEGARRAFF. The full variable domain, in which reference TRBV2 and TRBJ1-1 provide the parts outside the CDR3, is EPEVTQTPSHQVTQMGQEVILRCVPISNHLYFYWYRQILGQKVEFLVSFYNNEISEKSEIFDDQFSVERPDGSNFTLKIRSTKLEDSAMYFCASSEGARRAFFGQGTRLTVV.

The chain links TRBV25-1 to TRBJ1-2; 7 positions match TRBD1. Losses at the gene ends were 7 bases for V and 0 bases for J; bases not matched to a gene: 11. The length of the CDR3 is 16 residues. CDR1 is MGHDK and CDR2 is SYGVNS in the germline V gene. CDR3 nucleotides: TGTGCCAGCATGGGGGACAGAACTCCTCCTAACTATGGCTACACCTTC. Amino acids: CASMGDRTPPNYGYTF.

The chain is built from TRBV9 and TRBJ1-2; no clear D. V shed 3 bases and J shed 2 bases, with 11 bases lying between them. Germline V gives CDR1 SGDLS, CDR2 YYNGEE. This CDR3 has 14 amino acids. CDR3 nucleotides: TGTGCCAGCAGCGAGGACGGCTTCAACTATGGCTACACCTTC. Protein: CASSEDGFNYGYTF.

The V call is TRBV5-1, the J call TRBJ2-5; 9 bases agree with TRBD2. Germline assignment: CDR1 SGHRS and CDR2 YFSETQ. V gave up 4 bases and J gave up 4 bases; unmatched junction bases: 8. The CDR3 consists of 15 residues. The CDR3 nucleotides are TGCGCCAGCAGCGCCGCGGGGGGGCCTGGAGAGACCCAGTACTTC. Translation gives CASSAAGGPGETQYF.

The V gene is TRBV6-4, the J gene TRBJ2-1; 9 nucleotides agree with TRBD2. From germline, CDR1 is MRHNA and CDR2 SNTAGT. Trimming removed 10 bases from V and 9 bases from J; junction bases left unmatched: 13. The CDR3 extends over 14 amino acids. The CDR3 protein is CANDWGGGATEQFF. CDR3 DNA: TGTGCCAACGACTGGGGCGGGGGGGCCACTGAGCAGTTCTTC.

The chain recombines TRBV15 with TRBJ1-3; no clear D. V lost 3 bases to trimming and J lost 0 bases, with 9 bases between them. Looked up from germline, CDR1 is LNHNV and CDR2 is YYDKDF (reference sequence). The CDR3 is 15 amino acids. Here the CDR3 reads CATSREASSGNTIYF. The CDR3 DNA is TGTGCCACCAGCAGGGAAGCCAGCTCTGGAAACACCATATATTTT.

This chain uses TRBV4-2 with TRBJ2-3; D may be TRBD2 (6 bases). Trimming removed 0 bases from V and 8 bases from J, with 12 bases in between. CDR1 and CDR2 from the germline V gene are LGHNA and YNFKEQ. The CDR3 totals 14 residues. CDR3 nucleotides: TGTGCCAGCAGCCAAGATCGGGGGAGCGGTACGCAGTATTTT. Encoded protein: CASSQDRGSGTQYF.

This chain uses TRBV24-1 with TRBJ2-1; a possible D gene is TRBD1 (6 bases). Germline CDR1 and CDR2: KGHDR and SFDVKD. The CDR3 has 11 residues. With 7 bases removed from V and 9 bases from J, the gap between germline ends came to 9 bases. The CDR3 loop is CATSRGIEQFF. The CDR3 region has the DNA TGTGCCACCAGCAGGGGAATTGAGCAGTTCTTC.

This chain joins TRBV5-8 and TRBJ2-1, with D possibly being TRBD1 (5 bases). This CDR3 region has 14 residues. The V gene's germline CDR1 is SGHTS and CDR2 YDEGEE. Trimming removed 6 bases from V and 7 bases from J, with 17 bases in between. The CDR3 protein is CASKWGRASNEQFF. The CDR3 bases are TGTGCCAGCAAGTGGGGCAGGGCCTCGAATGAGCAGTTCTTC.

V and J are TRBV30 and TRBJ2-2; 9 bases fit TRBD1. Trimming at V came to 2 bases and at J to 5 bases, leaving 9 bases not matched to a gene. This CDR3 is built from 16 residues. CDR1 GTSNPN and CDR2 SVGIG come from the germline V gene (reference sequence). CDR3 region: CAWSSRDRVLTGELFF. The CDR3 DNA sequence: TGTGCCTGGAGTTCCCGGGACAGGGTTCTTACCGGGGAGCTGTTTTTT.

V gene TRBV14 combines with J gene TRBJ2-2, with D possibly matching TRBD1 (6 bases). The V gene's germline CDR1 is SGHDN and CDR2 FVKESK. Trimming took off 4 bases at V and 2 bases at J, with 11 bases between the two ends. This CDR3 comprises 15 residues. CDR3 sequence: CASSLGTHNTGELFF. The CDR3 region has the DNA TGTGCCAGCAGCCTCGGGACACACAACACCGGGGAGCTGTTTTTT.

The rearrangement uses TRBV2 and TRBJ2-2; D possibly uses TRBD1 or TRBD2 (5 bases each). V was clipped by 5 bases and J by 0 bases, with 13 bases between them. This CDR3 has 16 residues. CDR1 is SNHLY and CDR2 is FYNNEI in the germline V gene. The CDR3 coding sequence is TGTGCCAGCAGTCCCCGAGGGGCGACGAACACCGGGGAGCTGTTTTTT. Encoded protein: CASSPRGATNTGELFF.

The chain joins TRBV29-1 to TRBJ2-3; D is uncertain. CDR1 SQVTM and CDR2 ANQGSEA come from the germline V gene. V was clipped by 0 bases and J by 5 bases, with 12 bases between them. There are 14 residues in the CDR3. The CDR3 DNA follows: TGCAGCGTTGAAGAGGAAAGGTACGGAGATACGCAGTATTTT. As protein: CSVEEERYGDTQYF.

The chain joins TRBV20-1 to TRBJ1-2; possibly TRBD1 for D (6 bases). CDR1 and CDR2 (germline): DFQATT, SNEGSKA (reference sequence). CDR3 size: 13 residues. Deletions cut 6 bases from V and 4 bases from J, with 15 bases between. This chain's CDR3 is CSARVRGAYGYTF. For the CDR3, the DNA is TGCAGTGCCCGAGTCCGGGGGGCCTATGGCTACACCTTC.

The chain employs TRBV28 and TRBJ2-3, with D perhaps TRBD2 (6 bases). Germline CDR1 reads MDHEN; CDR2 reads SYDVKM. The germline V and J ends were trimmed by 6 bases and 5 bases, with 18 bases remaining between them. The CDR3 sequence is 15 residues long. Here the CDR3 DNA reads TGTGCCAGCAGCTTAGAGGGACGGAGGGTAGATACGCAGTATTTT. As protein: CASSLEGRRVDTQYF.

CDR3 nucleotide sequence: TGTGCCAGCAGTCGCCCGGGGAGCCCAATGAACACTGAAGCTTTCTTT. Protein sequence: CASSRPGSPMNTEAFF. J is TRBJ1-1 and V is TRBV28, with unresolved D. Trimming left V 5 bases short and J 0 bases short, with 16 bases between. The CDR3 consists of 16 residues. Germline lookup yields CDR1 MDHEN and CDR2 SYDVKM.

The chain is built from TRBV5-4 and TRBJ2-2, with TRBD1 matching over 12 bases. The CDR3 loop spans 16 amino acids. Trimming at V came to 4 bases and at J to 7 bases, leaving 8 bases not matched to a gene. Germline loops: CDR1 SGHNT, CDR2 YYREEE (reference sequence). CDR3 nucleotides: TGTGCCAGCAGCCGACCGGGACAGGGGGCTCACGGGGAGCTGTTTTTT. This codes for CASSRPGQGAHGELFF.

This sequence joins TRBV12-3 or TRBV12-4 and TRBJ1-2; 12 bases line up with TRBD1. This CDR3 is built from 14 residues. Germline trimming cut 8 bases from V and 8 bases from J; bases unmatched to any gene: 9. For the CDR3, the DNA is TGTGCCAGCGGGACAGGGGGCGCTTTCGGGGGCTACACCTTC. Encoded protein: CASGTGGAFGGYTF.

Here the CDR3 DNA reads TGTGCCAGCAGCCCTACAGGGGCAACTAATGAAAAACTGTTTTTT. Protein sequence: CASSPTGATNEKLFF. The chain employs TRBV27 and TRBJ1-4, with TRBD1 identical over 7 bases. This CDR3 contains 15 residues. V was clipped by 6 bases and J by 0 bases; unmatched bases: 4. The germline V gene encodes CDR1 MNHEY and CDR2 SMNVEV (reference sequence).

The chain has TRBV5-4 and TRBJ2-7, with D unresolved. The CDR3 covers 13 residues. Trimming took off 4 bases at V and 7 bases at J, with 15 bases between the two ends. Germline-derived CDR1 and CDR2 are SGHNT and YYREEE (reference sequence). The CDR3 DNA sequence: TGTGCCAGCAGCGTGAACAGCCCTAGGGAGCAGTACTTC. Translation: CASSVNSPREQYF.

The CDR3 reads CASKRTVRLTEAFF. CDR3 bases: TGCGCCAGCAAGAGGACAGTACGGCTCACTGAAGCTTTCTTT. The chain links TRBV5-1 to TRBJ1-1; possible D gene TRBD1, 6 bases. The germline CDR1 and CDR2 sequences are SGHRS and YFSETQ. V gave up 6 bases and J gave up 4 bases, with 16 bases separating them. This CDR3 is built from 14 residues. Combining the CDR3 with reference TRBV5-1 and TRBJ1-1 gives the whole variable domain KAGVTQTPRYLIKTRGQQVTLSCSPISGHRSVSWYQQTPGQGLQFLFEYFSETQRNKGNFPGRFSGRQFSNSRSEMNVSTLELGDSALYLCASKRTVRLTEAFFGQGTRLTVV.